Listed here are 4 T cell receptor beta chains from one sample, sequenced in a study of cytomegalovirus exposure and HLA in healthy donors. The PCR was carried out with 60 Vbeta primers and 13 Jbeta primers. The repertoire was sequenced with immunoSEQ multiplex PCR; TCRdb's copy has only in-frame clones and lacks some. The sample shows roughly 200,000 clones, more than 65% of them seen only once. Specimen: PBMCs. These receptors originate from a woman between 45 and 65 years old in good health and CMV-seronegative.

The table lists this clone with a count of one. The CDR3 DNA sequence: TGTGCCAGCAGTTTCCTAGTTGAGCAGTTCTTC. Residues: CASSFLVEQFF. The V and J genes are TRBV28 and TRBJ2-1, with D uncertain. There are 11 residues in the CDR3. Trimming removed 3 bases from V and 9 bases from J, with 6 bases in between. Germline assignment: CDR1 MDHEN and CDR2 SYDVKM.

This chain uses TRBV19 with TRBJ1-6, with D perhaps TRBD1 (5 bases). Germline V lookup: CDR1 LNHDA, CDR2 SQIVND (reference sequence). Trimming removed 5 bases from V and 4 bases from J, with 15 bases in between. There are 16 residues in the CDR3. The CDR3 sequence is CASSDSFARYNSPLHF. The CDR3 DNA reads TGTGCCAGTAGTGACAGTTTTGCTCGGTATAATTCACCCCTCCACTTT.

This chain joins TRBV19 and TRBJ2-3; TRBD2 agrees at 7 bases. J gave up 3 bases and V 3 bases, and 9 bases lay outside the gene matches. The CDR3 contains 16 residues. Germline CDR1 is LNHDA and CDR2 is SQIVND (reference sequence). The CDR3 nucleotides are TGTGCCAGTAGTATGGGTCGTGGGGGGGAGACAGATACGCAGTATTTT. Translated, it gives CASSMGRGGETDTQYF.

The chain employs TRBV6-1 and TRBJ1-1, with no clear D. The CDR3 spans 14 residues. The germline V gene encodes CDR1 MNHNS and CDR2 SASEGT. Deletions cut 0 bases from V and 7 bases from J, with 12 bases between. The DNA for the CDR3 is TGTGCCAGCAGTGAAGCGCCGCGGGGTTATGAAGCTTTCTTT. Its protein is CASSEAPRGYEAFF.